This paragraph reports one T cell receptor (beta chain). This sample stems from a study of blood T cell repertoires in COVID-19. Study-level information: From the United States, Italy and Spain came samples of acute and convalescent COVID-19.

CDR3 length equals 15 residues. The germline V gene has CDR1 SEHNR and CDR2 FQNEAQ (reference sequence). V lost 3 bases, J lost 7 bases, and 19 bases lay in between. Generated by immunoSEQ multiplex PCR, the TCRdb table keeps only in-frame clones and is missing some. Among roughly 200,000 clones listed, around 90% were seen once. This TCR derives from a young man with acute COVID-19. The V gene is TRBV7-9, the J gene TRBJ2-7, with D possibly TRBD2 on 6 matching bases. Input material: PBMCs or T cells enriched from blood (not recorded which). The CDR3 region has the DNA TGTGCCAGCAGCTTCGTTAGTAGCGGAGGTGGGGAGCAGTACTTC. Translating it yields CASSFVSSGGGEQYF.